Listed here are 31 T cell receptor beta chains from one sample, sequenced in a study of T cell responses to AZD1222 COVID-19 vaccine. Sequenced by immunoSEQ multiplex PCR; TCRdb stores in-frame clones only, minus some. The sample shows around 84,000 clones, around 85% of them seen only once. The specimen was peripheral blood, collected 28 days after the second AZD1222 dose. Receptors were obtained from an adult who received the AZD1222 COVID-19 vaccine.

The chain uses TRBV6-6 and TRBJ1-5; D is undetermined. The germline CDR1 and CDR2 sequences are MNHNY and SVGAGI (reference sequence). This CDR3 comprises 15 residues. V lost 2 bases, J lost 0 bases, and 8 bases lay in between. The CDR3 region has the DNA TGTGCCAGCAGTTACGACAATTATAGCAATCAGCCCCAGCATTTT. This codes for CASSYDNYSNQPQHF.

This rearrangement joins TRBV7-9 to TRBJ1-1; 8 bases line up with TRBD1. The V gene's germline CDR1 is SEHNR and CDR2 FQNEAQ (reference sequence). With V trimmed by 1 base and J by 11 bases, 3 bases remained unmatched. This CDR3 has 12 amino acids. This CDR3 reads CASSLGRDRAFF. The CDR3 nucleotides are TGTGCCAGCAGCTTAGGCCGGGACAGGGCTTTCTTT.

The count of this clone is one. This chain joins TRBV5-1 and TRBJ2-1, with 9 positions matching TRBD2. Germline V gene sequence: CDR1 SGHRS, CDR2 YFSETQ. V lost 5 bases and J lost 3; bases outside the gene matches: 6. The CDR3 totals 15 residues. CDR3: CASRPTSGHYNEQFF. The CDR3 coding sequence is TGCGCCAGCAGACCGACTAGCGGCCACTACAATGAGCAGTTCTTC.

The J gene is TRBJ1-4, the V gene TRBV30; D is ambiguous. CDR1 GTSNPN and CDR2 SVGIG come from the germline V gene (reference sequence). The CDR3 spans 11 residues. V was trimmed by 5 bases and J by 11 bases, leaving 12 bases between them. The CDR3 region has the DNA TGTGCCTGGGGCATCCGGGAGAAACTGTTTTTT. Translating gives CAWGIREKLFF.

The rearrangement uses TRBV5-1 and TRBJ1-2; D unclear. The CDR3 spans 15 residues. CDR1 is SGHRS, CDR2 YFSETQ, per germline. V shed 4 bases and J shed 2 bases, with 15 bases lying between them. In DNA, the CDR3 is TGCGCCAGCAGCAAACTCGAAGGGTTCAACTATGGCTACACCTTC. Its translation is CASSKLEGFNYGYTF.

The chain carries TRBV20-1 and TRBJ2-5; D gene unclear. The CDR3 runs 10 residues. Trimming shortened V by 6 bases and J by 10 bases, and 12 bases separated the two germline ends. Germline V gene lookup returns CDR1 DFQATT and CDR2 SNEGSKA (reference sequence). CDR3 nucleotide sequence: TGCAGTGCCAGAACAGTACTCCAGTACTTC. Translated: CSARTVLQYF.

The genes are TRBV4-1 and TRBJ2-7, with D possibly matching TRBD2 (6 bases). The CDR3 covers 15 residues. CDR1 MGHRA and CDR2 YSYEKL come from the germline V gene. The V and J ends lost 1 base and 1 base respectively, with 11 bases between them. The CDR3 protein is CASSQALAASYEQYF. CDR3 bases: TGCGCCAGCAGCCAAGCTTTAGCGGCGTCCTACGAGCAGTACTTC.

This chain links TRBV19 with TRBJ1-2; D gene unclear. The germline V and J ends were trimmed by 9 bases and 6 bases, with 26 bases remaining between them. The V gene's germline CDR1 is LNHDA and CDR2 SQIVND (reference sequence). The CDR3 covers 16 residues. CDR3 residues: CASQGISIEERHGYTF. DNA for the CDR3: TGTGCCAGCCAAGGTATATCGATCGAGGAGCGCCATGGCTACACCTTC.

The chain employs TRBV7-9 and TRBJ1-4, with D possibly TRBD1 on 6 matching bases. V lost 5 bases and J 0 bases, leaving 13 bases between the germline ends. This CDR3 has 16 amino acids. Germline loops: CDR1 SEHNR, CDR2 FQNEAQ (reference sequence). CDR3 sequence (DNA): TGTGCCAGCAGCATCGTTAAGGGGGCAACTAATGAAAAACTGTTTTTT. Its translation: CASSIVKGATNEKLFF.

CDR3 protein: CASTSDRNSPLHF. The DNA of the CDR3 is TGTGCCAGCACATCAGACAGAAATTCACCCCTCCACTTT. The gene calls are TRBV2 and TRBJ1-6; D possibly corresponds to TRBD1 (5 bases). CDR1 SNHLY and CDR2 FYNNEI come from the germline V gene. The CDR3 consists of 13 residues. V lost 7 bases to trimming and J lost 7 bases, with 11 bases between them.

This sequence joins TRBV5-1 and TRBJ1-2; 9 bases map to TRBD1. This CDR3 is 16 amino acids long. The V segment lost 3 bases and the J segment 8 bases; nucleotides outside the gene matches: 14. The germline CDR1 and CDR2 sequences are SGHRS and YFSETQ. CDR3 coding DNA: TGCGCCAGCAGCTGGGGGACAGGGTTTGATGATGACGGCTACACCTTC. Protein sequence: CASSWGTGFDDDGYTF.

The J gene is TRBJ2-7, the V gene TRBV5-1, with 7 bases that match TRBD2. The CDR3 has 15 amino acids. Germline V lookup: CDR1 SGHRS, CDR2 YFSETQ. The V gene end was trimmed by 4 bases and the J gene end by 3 bases; junction bases not matched to a gene: 10. The CDR3 coding sequence is TGCGCCAGCAGCCAATGGGGGGGACGGAACTACGAGCAGTACTTC. Its protein product is CASSQWGGRNYEQYF. Variable domain in full (rest from reference TRBV5-1 and TRBJ2-7): KAGVTQTPRYLIKTRGQQVTLSCSPISGHRSVSWYQQTPGQGLQFLFEYFSETQRNKGNFPGRFSGRQFSNSRSEMNVSTLELGDSALYLCASSQWGGRNYEQYFGPGTRLTVT.

The chain recombines TRBV10-3 with TRBJ2-1; 10 bases line up with TRBD1. The CDR3 loop spans 14 amino acids. The V gene's germline CDR1 is ENHRY and CDR2 SYGVKD. The V and J ends lost 10 bases and 4 bases, in that order; junction bases with no gene match: 7. DNA for the CDR3: TGTGCCACCTCGACAGGGGGCGAGTACAATGAGCAGTTCTTC. The encoded protein is CATSTGGEYNEQFF.

The rearrangement links TRBV24-1 to TRBJ2-7; D gene ambiguous. CDR1 KGHDR and CDR2 SFDVKD come from the germline V gene. This CDR3 has 11 residues. The V end was cut by 1 base, the J end by 6 bases, with 3 bases between. The CDR3 loop is CATSDFTEQYF. In DNA form, the CDR3 reads TGTGCCACCAGTGATTTCACCGAGCAGTACTTC.

CDR3 sequence: CASSSTDRGSNQPQHF. The CDR3 DNA reads as TGTGCCAGCAGTTCGACGGACAGGGGGTCTAATCAGCCCCAGCATTTT. This chain uses TRBV6-2 or TRBV6-3 with TRBJ1-5; 10 bases are shared with TRBD1. V shed 4 bases, J shed 4 bases, and the junction held 7 bases outside the gene matches. Germline loops: CDR1 MNHEY, CDR2 SVGEGT. CDR3 size: 16 residues.

The V gene is TRBV12-3 or TRBV12-4, the J gene TRBJ2-1; D unresolved. V lost 3 bases and J 3 bases, leaving 0 bases between the germline ends. The CDR3 is 11 residues long. The CDR3 DNA follows: TGTGCCAGCAGTTTCTACAATGAGCAGTTCTTC. Protein product: CASSFYNEQFF.

This clone appeared a single time. V usage is TRBV28 and J usage is TRBJ1-5, with 8 positions matching TRBD1. This CDR3 region has 15 residues. CDR1 is MDHEN, CDR2 SYDVKM, per germline. The junction had 7 bases not matched to a gene; V was cut back by 6 bases and J by 3 bases. CDR3 protein: CASSPLDRDNQPQHF. The DNA of the CDR3 is TGTGCCAGCAGCCCTCTGGACAGGGACAATCAGCCCCAGCATTTT. Full variable domain (rest looked up from reference TRBV28 and TRBJ1-5): DVKVTQSSRYLVKRTGEKVFLECVQDMDHENMFWYRQDPGLGLRLIYFSYDVKMKEKGDIPEGYSVSREKKERFSLILESASTNQTSMYLCASSPLDRDNQPQHFGDGTRLSIL.

The chain joins TRBV5-1 to TRBJ2-5; perhaps D is TRBD1 or TRBD2 (5 bases each). CDR1 and CDR2 from the germline V gene are SGHRS and YFSETQ. Trimming took off 1 base at V and 4 bases at J, with 14 bases between the two ends. The CDR3 covers 15 residues. CDR3 loop: CASSLSGRELETQYF. DNA for the CDR3: TGCGCCAGCAGCTTGTCGGGCAGGGAGTTAGAGACCCAGTACTTC.

V and J are TRBV6-2 or TRBV6-3 and TRBJ2-2, with 10 bases identical to TRBD1. The CDR3 totals 17 residues. V lost 5 bases to trimming and J lost 3 bases; unmatched junction nucleotides: 9. Germline CDR1 and CDR2: MNHEY and SVGEGT. The CDR3 sequence: CASSSRDRGGDTGELFF. For the CDR3, the DNA is TGTGCCAGCAGTAGCCGGGACAGGGGTGGAGACACCGGGGAGCTGTTTTTT.

This chain links TRBV19 with TRBJ1-2, with TRBD1 identical over 9 bases. There are 14 residues in the CDR3. The germline CDR1 and CDR2 sequences are LNHDA and SQIVND (reference sequence). With 6 bases clipped from V and 1 base from J, the junction kept 3 bases outside the gene matches. The CDR3 sequence: CASRATGGNYGYTF. The DNA for the CDR3 is TGTGCCAGTAGGGCGACAGGGGGTAACTATGGCTACACCTTC.

The chain uses TRBV5-1 and TRBJ2-3; 10 positions match TRBD2. V shed 6 bases, J shed 3 bases, and the junction held 7 bases outside the gene matches. Germline V lookup: CDR1 SGHRS, CDR2 YFSETQ. This CDR3 region has 15 residues. The CDR3 region is CASKVLAGATDTQYF. The DNA of the CDR3 is TGCGCCAGCAAAGTGCTAGCGGGGGCTACAGATACGCAGTATTTT.

The genes are TRBV4-1 and TRBJ1-3; no clear D gene. From germline, CDR1 is MGHRA and CDR2 YSYEKL. CDR3 size: 15 residues. V gave up 0 bases and J gave up 4 bases, with 10 bases separating them. CDR3 in DNA: TGCGCCAGCAGCCAAGATAGTGCCAGCGGAAACACCATATATTTT. It specifies CASSQDSASGNTIYF.

The chain employs TRBV7-8 and TRBJ2-7; TRBD2 matches 12 bases. The germline V gene has CDR1 SGHVS and CDR2 FQNEAQ. The ends lost 2 bases at V and 0 bases at J; junction bases unmatched: 14. The CDR3 spans 20 residues. CDR3 sequence: CASSLIPGLAGGSGSYEQYF. The CDR3 DNA reads as TGTGCCAGCAGCTTAATCCCGGGACTAGCGGGCGGCTCGGGCTCCTACGAGCAGTACTTC. Complete variable domain (other parts from reference TRBV7-8 and TRBJ2-7): GAGVSQSPRYKVAKRGQDVALRCDPISGHVSLFWYQQALGQGPEFLTYFQNEAQLDKSGLPSDRFFAERPEGSVSTLKIQRTQQEDSAVYLCASSLIPGLAGGSGSYEQYFGPGTRLTVT.

The rearrangement links TRBV7-9 to TRBJ2-5; D uncertain. Germline CDR1 reads SEHNR; CDR2 reads FQNEAQ (reference sequence). Trimming removed 1 base at V and 4 bases at J, with 10 bases between. The CDR3 extends over 14 amino acids. The CDR3 DNA reads as TGTGCCAGCAGCTTAGATCTTGGTATAGAGACCCAGTACTTC. Translating it yields CASSLDLGIETQYF.

This clone showed up just once. V gene TRBV19 combines with J gene TRBJ2-7; D possibly matches TRBD1 or TRBD2 (5 bases each). Germline V lookup: CDR1 LNHDA, CDR2 SQIVND (reference sequence). With 6 bases removed from V and 0 bases from J, the gap between germline ends came to 15 bases. The CDR3 loop spans 15 amino acids. The CDR3 sequence: CASSPGQASSYEQYF. The CDR3 DNA follows: TGTGCCAGTAGCCCGGGGCAGGCAAGCTCCTACGAGCAGTACTTC.

J is TRBJ2-2 and V is TRBV3-1 (or the pseudogene TRBV3-2); D call uncertain. The ends were cut back, 4 bases at V and 0 bases at J, with 12 bases in the middle. CDR3 size: 16 residues. Germline lookup yields CDR1 LGHDT and CDR2 YNNKEL (reference sequence). The CDR3, as DNA: TGTGCCAGCAGCCCTTACTATGGGGCGAACACCGGGGAGCTGTTTTTT. Amino acid sequence: CASSPYYGANTGELFF.

This clone was detected only once. The chain employs TRBV11-2 and TRBJ2-5, with D unclear. The CDR3 totals 13 residues. Germline-derived CDR1 and CDR2 are SGHAT and FQNNGV. V shed 4 bases and J shed 1 base, with 7 bases lying between them. In DNA form, the CDR3 reads TGTGCCAGCAGCTCAGGATCCCAAGAGACCCAGTACTTC. Its protein product is CASSSGSQETQYF.

The chain combines TRBV5-6 with TRBJ1-5; D may be TRBD1 (6 bases). The CDR3 contains 15 residues. Germline V gives CDR1 SGHDT, CDR2 YYEEEE. The V and J ends lost 4 bases and 2 bases respectively, with 13 bases between them. CDR3: CASSRGGAGNQPQHF. DNA of the CDR3: TGTGCCAGCAGCCGCGGGGGGGCCGGCAATCAGCCCCAGCATTTT.

This clone was found once. Relative to the germline gene, one junction end is altered; a read error may explain this. This chain joins TRBV19 and TRBJ1-1, with D maybe TRBD1 (5 bases). CDR3 length: 12 residues. CDR1 and CDR2 from the germline V gene are LNHDA and SQIVND (reference sequence). The CDR3: CSIREENTEAFF. The CDR3, as DNA: TGCAGCATCAGGGAGGAGAACACTGAAGCTTTCTTT.

The chain links TRBV7-9 to TRBJ2-7, with 8 bases identical to TRBD1. V was clipped by 2 bases and J by 1 base; unmatched bases: 13. This CDR3 is 18 amino acids long. CDR1 is SEHNR, CDR2 FQNEAQ, per germline (reference sequence). The CDR3 region is CASSLSHSWDRRSYEQYF. DNA for the CDR3: TGTGCCAGCAGCTTAAGTCATTCGTGGGACAGGAGGTCCTACGAGCAGTACTTC.

Concerning this clone itself: The junction does not match germline at one end; this may be a read error. The V gene is TRBV7-7, the J gene TRBJ2-7, with D perhaps TRBD2 (5 bases). Germline loops: CDR1 SSHAT, CDR2 FNYEAQ (reference sequence). This CDR3 spans 13 amino acids. CDR3 in amino acids: CASSFNEGYEQYF. The CDR3 coding sequence is TGTGCTAGCAGCTTTAACGAGGGTTACGAGCAGTACTTC.